The rows below give T cell receptor beta chains drawn from one sample of a study of T-cell reconstitution after alpha-beta-depleted transplantation in children. TCRdb redid the calling of the PCR reads with MiXCR, one entry per CDR3 protein. This table holds approximately 350,000 distinct CDR3 sequences, roughly 15% found once. The sequencing here drew on PBMCs, taken from the stem cell graft. Receptor source: a human donor who donated a stem cell graft to a child with Fanconi anemia. CDR3s include the opening cysteine and the closing phenylalanine or tryptophan. The order of the fields is D gene, clone size, J gene, V gene, CDR3 DNA, CDR3 protein. The D gene is left open where the match is weak. Size values are once, few and many counts, or a class for expanded clones, and some rows have none.

NA NA TRBJ2-7 TRBV6-2/TRBV6-3 TGTGCCAGCAGGGAGGATGGCGAGCAGTACTTC CASREDGEQYF
TRBD1 few TRBJ1-2 TRBV20-1 TGCAGTGCTAGAGGATACGGACAGGCGGATGGCTACACCTTC CSARGYGQADGYTF
NA few TRBJ1-2 TRBV7-2 TGTGCCAGCAGCGTAGACGGAATCTATGGCTACACCTTC CASSVDGIYGYTF
TRBD2 NA TRBJ2-3 TRBV3-1 TGTGCCAGCTGCAACCCAAACCCTATTCAGGGTGACACTTCGGGGGGGCAGTATTTT CASCNPNPIQGDTSGGQYF
NA NA TRBJ2-7 TRBV7-9 TGTGCCAGCAGCCCGTCGGACAGTTCGGGAGGTGAGGTTAAGTACTTC CASSPSDSSGGEVKYF
TRBD1 few TRBJ2-7 TRBV5-6 TGTGCCAGCAGCTTGGGAGGCCCAGGGGGACCCGACTACGAGCAGTACTTC CASSLGGPGGPDYEQYF
NA few TRBJ1-1 TRBV20-1 TGCAGTGCTAGAGATAGGGCAAGCCGCACGGCTTTCTTT CSARDRASRTAFF
NA many TRBJ1-1 TRBV6-2/TRBV6-3 TGTGCCAGCAGTTACTCGAGGGGTCTCGAAGCTTTCTTT CASSYSRGLEAFF
TRBD1 NA TRBJ1-4 TRBV2 TGTGCCAGCAGCGCAGGGGGCGCCTCTGGGGAAAAACTGTTTTTT CASSAGGASGEKLFF
NA few TRBJ2-3 TRBV5-6 TGTGCCAGCAGCTGGATCCGGGGGCCAGATACGCAGTATTTT CASSWIRGPDTQYF
NA many TRBJ2-3 TRBV27 TGTGCCAGCTGCCCTGGGGGCACAGATACGCAGTATTTT CASCPGGTDTQYF
TRBD1 few TRBJ1-6 TRBV7-9 TGTGCCAGCAGCTTCAGGGACAGAAACATTTACTCCTATAATTCACCCCTCCACTTT CASSFRDRNIYSYNSPLHF
TRBD1 many TRBJ2-1 TRBV4-2 TGTGCCAGCAGCCAAGAAACCTTAGTAGGGGGCCAATACAATGAGCAGTTCTTC CASSQETLVGGQYNEQFF
TRBD2 many TRBJ2-5 TRBV5-1 TGCGCCAGTCGACTAGCGGTTATGGGAGAGACCCAGTACTTC CASRLAVMGETQYF
NA many TRBJ1-5 TRBV6-1 TGTGCCAGCAGTGCGACGGGCCAGTCCCCCCAGCATTTT CASSATGQSPQHF
NA many TRBJ2-3 TRBV5-1 TGCGCCAGCAGCCCTGGTTCCGCCCATCCAGATACGCAGTATTTT CASSPGSAHPDTQYF
NA NA TRBJ2-3 TRBV4-3 TGCGCCAGCAGCCAAGGGGGACGGGATACGCAGTATTTT CASSQGGRDTQYF
NA few TRBJ1-5 TRBV10-3 TGTGCCATCAGTGAGGGTACAGGAGGACAGCCCCAGCATTTT CAISEGTGGQPQHF
NA NA TRBJ1-1 TRBV6-1 TGTGCCAGCAGTGAAGTGGAAGCTTTCTTT CASSEVEAFF
NA NA TRBJ2-5 TRBV20-1 TGCAGTGCTCCGGGCCGATCAGGGGAGACCCAGTACTTC CSAPGRSGETQYF
NA NA TRBJ2-7 TRBV5-5 TGTGCCAGCAGCTTGAAGGGCGAGCAGTACTTC CASSLKGEQYF
NA many TRBJ1-2 TRBV12-3/TRBV12-4 TGTGCCAGCAGTTTCCGTTTAGACTATGGCTACACCTTC CASSFRLDYGYTF
NA few TRBJ1-1 TRBV27 TGTGCCAGCAGTTTAAATGGGGCGCAGGCCACTGAAGCTTTCTTT CASSLNGAQATEAFF
TRBD1 few TRBJ1-1 TRBV2 TGTGCCAGCAGATTAGAGACAGGGCTGAACACTGAAGCTTTCTTT CASRLETGLNTEAFF
NA few TRBJ2-1 TRBV6-1 TGTGCCAGCATGGTGAATGAGCAGTTCTTC CASMVNEQFF
NA NA TRBJ1-1 TRBV12-3/TRBV12-4 TGTGCCAGCAGTTTAGCGGAGGGTGATGAAGCTTTCTTT CASSLAEGDEAFF
TRBD1 few TRBJ2-7 TRBV7-9 TGTGCCAGCAGCCGCGACAGGGAAACCTACGAGCAGTACTTC CASSRDRETYEQYF
NA NA TRBJ1-2 TRBV4-1 TGCGCCAGCAGCCGACACACAGACGGGGCTTTGTTGCACTATGGCTACACCTTC CASSRHTDGALLHYGYTF
NA few TRBJ1-5 TRBV6-1 TGTGCCAGCAGCCTGGAGGAGGATCAGCCCCAGCATTTT CASSLEEDQPQHF
NA few TRBJ2-2 TRBV7-3 TGTGCCAGCAGCTCCTCCGGGAGACTAAACACCGGGGAGCTGTTTTTT CASSSSGRLNTGELFF
TRBD1 NA TRBJ2-3 TRBV5-1 TGCGCCAGCAGCTTCGCGGGACAGGGGTACGGAGATACGCAGTATTTT CASSFAGQGYGDTQYF
NA NA TRBJ1-2 TRBV12-3/TRBV12-4 TGTGCCAGCAGTCCCTCGGCCCTGGGGGGTAGCTATGGCTACACCTTC CASSPSALGGSYGYTF
NA many TRBJ1-1 TRBV5-5 TGTGCCAGCAGACGAGAACCTTCTTCGAACACTGAAGCTTTCTTT CASRREPSSNTEAFF
TRBD1 many TRBJ2-1 TRBV29-1 TGCAGCACGACGGACAGGTGGTCCTACAATGAGCAGTTCTTC CSTTDRWSYNEQFF
NA few TRBJ1-2 TRBV6-6 TGTGCCAGCAGTTACCAAACAGGCTACACCTTC CASSYQTGYTF
NA many TRBJ2-2 TRBV12-3/TRBV12-4 TGTGCCAGCCACCAGGGTACCGGGGAGCTGTTTTTT CASHQGTGELFF
NA few TRBJ2-3 TRBV7-2 TGTGCCAGCAGCGCCTTGCCAGATACGCAGTATTTT CASSALPDTQYF
TRBD1 few TRBJ1-3 TRBV12-3/TRBV12-4 TGTGCCAGCAGTTTTGACAGGGCCTCTGGAAACACCATATATTTT CASSFDRASGNTIYF
NA few TRBJ1-5 TRBV7-6 TGTGCCAGCAGCGCTCAGGTGGGTCAGCCCCAGCATTTT CASSAQVGQPQHF
TRBD1 few TRBJ2-3 TRBV5-1 TGCGCCAGCAGCTTGGGGGACAGGGGCAGTGATACGCAGTATTTT CASSLGDRGSDTQYF
TRBD2 few TRBJ2-1 TRBV27 TGTGCCAGCAGGAGACTAGCGGGGGGCTACAATGAGCAGTTCTTC CASRRLAGGYNEQFF
TRBD1 NA TRBJ2-2 TRBV12-3/TRBV12-4 TGTGCCACCAGTTTACGACAGGGGGGCACCGGGGAGCTGTTTTTT CATSLRQGGTGELFF
NA NA TRBJ1-1 TRBV2 TGTGCCAACAGTTTCGAGACAGACACTGAAGCTTTCTTT CANSFETDTEAFF
TRBD1 many TRBJ1-1 TRBV5-1 TGCGCCAGCAGTGGAGCACAGGGGGTTACCACTGAAGCTTTCTTT CASSGAQGVTTEAFF
NA few TRBJ1-4 TRBV20-1 TGCAGTGCTACCCGGGATCCCAATGAAAAACTGTTTTTT CSATRDPNEKLFF
TRBD1 many TRBJ1-1 TRBV30 TGTGCCTGGGGCAGGGGGCGAGATGAAGCTTTCTTT CAWGRGRDEAFF
TRBD1 few TRBJ1-4 TRBV12-3/TRBV12-4 TGTGCCAGCAGTTTAGCAGGGACAGGGGGCCGAAAACTGTTTTTT CASSLAGTGGRKLFF
TRBD1 few TRBJ1-1 TRBV7-8 TGTGCCAGCAGCTTAAGAGGGGGCGTCGACACTGAAGCTTTCTTT CASSLRGGVDTEAFF
TRBD1 many TRBJ1-2 TRBV7-8 TGTGCCAGCAGCTTGACAGGGTATAACTATGGCTACACCTTC CASSLTGYNYGYTF
NA few TRBJ2-7 TRBV6-2/TRBV6-3 TGTGCCAGCAGTTATGTCCACGAGCAGTACTTC CASSYVHEQYF
TRBD1 many TRBJ1-2 TRBV5-4 TGTGCCAGCAGCTCATCTCAGGGGGCGTACGGCGGCTACACCTTC CASSSSQGAYGGYTF
NA many TRBJ2-3 TRBV10-3 TGTGCCATCAGCTTGGGGACCAACACAGATACGCAGTATTTT CAISLGTNTDTQYF
NA NA TRBJ2-5 TRBV27 TGTGCCAGCGGGCAGCCGGAGGAGACCCAGTACTTC CASGQPEETQYF
TRBD1 NA TRBJ1-4 TRBV18 TGTGCCAGCTCACCGAGGACAGGGGGCGATGAAAAACTGTTTTTT CASSPRTGGDEKLFF
TRBD1 NA TRBJ1-1 TRBV2 TGTGCCAGCAGCGCCCAGACAGGGATTAGCGCTGAAGCTTTCTTT CASSAQTGISAEAFF
NA NA TRBJ1-1 TRBV6-6 TGTGCCACCTCCGGGACGATGAACACTGAAGCTTTCTTT CATSGTMNTEAFF
TRBD1 few TRBJ2-1 TRBV5-5 TGTGCCAGCAGCTTGGGACAGGGGGCTCTCGAGCAGTTCTTC CASSLGQGALEQFF
NA few TRBJ2-3 TRBV20-1 TGCAGTGCTCAAAGGGGGGGGGCCAGAAATACGCAGTATTTT CSAQRGGARNTQYF
NA many TRBJ2-7 TRBV12-3/TRBV12-4 TGTGCCAGCAGTTTTGGGCAGGAACCCTACGAGCAGTACTTC CASSFGQEPYEQYF